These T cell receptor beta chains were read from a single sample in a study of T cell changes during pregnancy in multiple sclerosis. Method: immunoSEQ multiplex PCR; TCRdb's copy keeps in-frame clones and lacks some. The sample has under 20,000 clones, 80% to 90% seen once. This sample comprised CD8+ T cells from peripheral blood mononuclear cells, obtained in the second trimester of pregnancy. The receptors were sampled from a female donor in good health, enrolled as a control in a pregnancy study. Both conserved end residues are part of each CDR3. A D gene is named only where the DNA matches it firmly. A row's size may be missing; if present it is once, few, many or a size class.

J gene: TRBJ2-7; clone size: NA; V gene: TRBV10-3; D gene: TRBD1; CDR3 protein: CAIGGQELSYEQYF; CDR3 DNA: TGTGCCATCGGGGGACAGGAGCTCTCCTACGAGCAGTACTTC
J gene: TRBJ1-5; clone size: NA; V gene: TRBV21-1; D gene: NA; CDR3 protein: CASSVTGPNQPQHF; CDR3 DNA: TGTGCCAGCAGCGTTACAGGCCCGAATCAGCCCCAGCATTTT
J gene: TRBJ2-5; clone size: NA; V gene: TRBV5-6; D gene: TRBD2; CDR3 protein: CASSLAPSGGPATQYF; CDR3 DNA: TGTGCCAGCAGCTTGGCCCCTTCGGGAGGGCCGGCGACCCAGTACTTC
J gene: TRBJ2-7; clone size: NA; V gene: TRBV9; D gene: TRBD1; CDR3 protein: CASSPQGELGEQYF; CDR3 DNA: TGTGCCAGCAGCCCCCAGGGGGAGCTGGGCGAGCAGTACTTC
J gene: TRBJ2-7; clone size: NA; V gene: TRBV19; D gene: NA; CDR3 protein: CASSIRGDEQYF; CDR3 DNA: TGTGCCAGTAGTATAAGGGGTGACGAGCAGTACTTC
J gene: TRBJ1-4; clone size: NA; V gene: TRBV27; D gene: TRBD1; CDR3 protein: CASSPGQGNEKLFF; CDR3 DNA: TGTGCCAGCAGCCCAGGACAGGGTAATGAAAAACTGTTTTTT
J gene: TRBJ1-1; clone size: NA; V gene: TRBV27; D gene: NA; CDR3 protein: CASSLDMGSSITEAFF; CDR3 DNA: TGTGCCAGCAGTTTAGATATGGGGAGTAGTATCACTGAAGCTTTCTTT
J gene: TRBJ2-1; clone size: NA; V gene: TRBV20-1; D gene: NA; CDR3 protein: CSAAGNNEQFF; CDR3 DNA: TGCAGTGCCGCTGGCAACAATGAGCAGTTCTTC
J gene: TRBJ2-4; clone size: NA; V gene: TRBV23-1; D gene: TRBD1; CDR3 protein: CASSQRFAGGEFTSKNIQYF; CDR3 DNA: TGCGCCAGCAGTCAAAGGTTCGCAGGGGGCGAATTTACATCCAAAAACATTCAGTACTTC
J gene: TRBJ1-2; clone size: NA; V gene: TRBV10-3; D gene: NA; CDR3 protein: CAISPPGNGYTF; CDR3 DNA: TGTGCCATCAGTCCCCCGGGGAATGGCTACACCTTC
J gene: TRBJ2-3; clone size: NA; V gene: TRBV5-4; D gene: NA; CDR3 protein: CASSLETASTDTQYF; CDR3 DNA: TGTGCCAGCAGCTTGGAGACTGCAAGCACAGATACGCAGTATTTT
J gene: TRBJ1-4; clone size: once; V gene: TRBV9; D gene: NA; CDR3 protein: CASSETAATNEKLFF; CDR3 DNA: TGTGCCAGCAGCGAGACAGCCGCAACTAATGAAAAACTGTTTTTT
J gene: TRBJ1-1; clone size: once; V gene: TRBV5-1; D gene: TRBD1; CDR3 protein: CASSPGQGITEAFF; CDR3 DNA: TGCGCCAGCAGCCCCGGACAGGGCATCACTGAAGCTTTCTTT
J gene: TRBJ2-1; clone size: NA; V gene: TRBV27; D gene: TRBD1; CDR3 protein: CASSLRDSFSEQFF; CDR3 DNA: TGTGCCAGCAGTCTCCGGGACAGTTTTAGTGAGCAGTTCTTC
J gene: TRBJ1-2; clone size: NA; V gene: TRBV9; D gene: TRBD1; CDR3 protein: CASRSQGARWDYGYTF; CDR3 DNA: TGTGCCAGCAGAAGCCAGGGGGCTAGATGGGACTATGGCTACACCTTC
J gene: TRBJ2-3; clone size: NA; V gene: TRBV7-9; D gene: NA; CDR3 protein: CASSLGGEFDTQYF; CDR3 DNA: TGTGCCAGCAGCTTAGGCGGGGAATTTGATACGCAGTATTTT
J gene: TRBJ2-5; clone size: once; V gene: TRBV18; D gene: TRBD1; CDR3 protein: CASSGTGAYQETQYF; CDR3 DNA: TGTGCCAGCTCAGGGACAGGGGCGTACCAAGAGACCCAGTACTTC
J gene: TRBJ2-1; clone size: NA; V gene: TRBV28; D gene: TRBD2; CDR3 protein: CASSFRSGSSHEQFF; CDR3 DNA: TGTGCCAGCAGTTTCCGTAGCGGGAGTTCGCATGAGCAGTTCTTC
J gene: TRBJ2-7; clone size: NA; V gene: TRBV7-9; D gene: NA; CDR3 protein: CASGGRLASYEQYF; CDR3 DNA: TGTGCCAGCGGAGGGAGACTCGCCTCCTACGAGCAGTACTTC
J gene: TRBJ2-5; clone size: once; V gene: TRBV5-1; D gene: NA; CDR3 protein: CASSLGPQESYQETQYF; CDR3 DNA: TGCGCCAGCAGCTTGGGGCCCCAAGAATCGTACCAAGAGACCCAGTACTTC
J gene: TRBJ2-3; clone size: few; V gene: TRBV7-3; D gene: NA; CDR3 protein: CASSLPAGDTQYF; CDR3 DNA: TGTGCCAGCAGCCTCCCTGCGGGGGATACGCAGTATTTT
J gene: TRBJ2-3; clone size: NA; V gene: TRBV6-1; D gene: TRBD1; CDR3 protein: CASSEDPGQGTDTQYF; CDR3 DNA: TGTGCCAGCAGTGAAGATCCGGGACAGGGGACAGATACGCAGTATTTT
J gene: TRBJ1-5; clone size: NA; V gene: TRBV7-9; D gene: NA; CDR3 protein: CASSSGLPAASNQPQHF; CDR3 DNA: TGTGCCAGCAGCTCAGGACTCCCCGCGGCCAGCAATCAGCCCCAGCATTTT
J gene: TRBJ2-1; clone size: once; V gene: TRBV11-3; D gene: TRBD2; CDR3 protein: CASSLDAGAHEQFF; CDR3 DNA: TGTGCCAGCAGCTTAGATGCGGGAGCCCATGAGCAGTTCTTC
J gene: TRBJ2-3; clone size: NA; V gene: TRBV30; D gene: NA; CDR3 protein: CAWSVGAGSTDTQYF; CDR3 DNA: TGTGCCTGGAGTGTAGGAGCGGGTTCCACAGATACGCAGTATTTT
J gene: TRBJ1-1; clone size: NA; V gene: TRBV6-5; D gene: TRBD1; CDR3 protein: CASSGQGATEAFF; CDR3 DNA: TGTGCCAGCAGCGGACAGGGGGCAACTGAAGCTTTCTTT
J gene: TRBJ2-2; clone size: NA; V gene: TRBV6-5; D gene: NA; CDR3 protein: CASRGGSGELFF; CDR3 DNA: TGTGCCAGCAGAGGGGGATCCGGGGAGCTGTTTTTT
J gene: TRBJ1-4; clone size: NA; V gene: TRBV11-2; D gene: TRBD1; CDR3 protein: CASSDRDRGFYFEKLFF; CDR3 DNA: TGTGCCAGCAGCGATCGGGACAGGGGTTTCTATTTTGAAAAACTGTTTTTT
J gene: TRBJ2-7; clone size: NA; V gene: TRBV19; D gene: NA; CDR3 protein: CASIPTGSRPFEQYF; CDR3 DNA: TGTGCCAGTATCCCTACAGGGTCCCGCCCGTTTGAGCAGTACTTC
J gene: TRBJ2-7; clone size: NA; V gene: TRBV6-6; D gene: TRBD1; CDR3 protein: CASRGQGLAYEQYF; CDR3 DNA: TGTGCCAGCAGGGGACAGGGGCTCGCCTACGAGCAGTACTTC